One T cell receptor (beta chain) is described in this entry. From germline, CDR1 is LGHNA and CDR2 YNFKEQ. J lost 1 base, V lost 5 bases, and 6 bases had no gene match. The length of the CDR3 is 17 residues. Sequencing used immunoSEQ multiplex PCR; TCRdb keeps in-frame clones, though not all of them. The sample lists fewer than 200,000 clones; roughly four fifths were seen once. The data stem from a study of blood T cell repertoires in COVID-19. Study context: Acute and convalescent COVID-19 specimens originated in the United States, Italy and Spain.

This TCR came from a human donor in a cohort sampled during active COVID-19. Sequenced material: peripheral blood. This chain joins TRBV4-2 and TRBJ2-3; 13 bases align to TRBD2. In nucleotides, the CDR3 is TGTGCCAGCAGCGGACTAGCGGGGGCCTCGGGCACAGATACGCAGTATTTT. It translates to CASSGLAGASGTDTQYF.